This TCR beta chain derives from a study of blood T cells in healthy people across ages. Study results and limitations: Getting older went along with TCR beta diversity per million T cells dropping roughly linearly.

Alongside a J-beta primer mix, a sample-barcoded 5' primer served in a second PCR lasting roughly 7 to 12 cycles. TCRdb re-called the 5' RACE reads through MiXCR, storing one row per CDR3 protein. In the table there are around 1,000,000 distinct CDR3 sequences, roughly 24% of which are singletons. About this clonotype itself: Its antigen is undetermined.

Trimming cost V 8 bases and J 1 base, with 14 bases left between them. The CDR3 length is 14 residues. Germline V gene lookup returns CDR1 ENHRY and CDR2 SYGVKD. These data were likewise used in another study, on T cells of mothers and their children. That report adds: The donors comprised six children and their three healthy Caucasian mothers.

The chain couples TRBV10-3 to TRBJ1-1; possibly TRBD1 for D (6 bases). Specimen: blood. The sequence was collected from a girl aged 2-10 years in good health. CDR3 in DNA: TGTGCCATCGGTTCGGGACACCAGAACACTGAAGCTTTCTTT. The encoded protein is CAIGSGHQNTEAFF.